This T cell receptor (beta chain) emerged from a study of vaccination effects on CD4 cells after COVID-19. Study at large: The second dose preceded post-vaccine samples by a median of 72 days. Points from the study as a whole: At late timepoints after vaccination, vaccine- and infection-induced clones shrank markedly.

Method: immunoSEQ multiplex PCR; TCRdb's copy keeps in-frame clones and lacks some. The sample has fewer than 15,000 clones; 70% to 80% are singletons. This clone was seen a single time. Its cognate antigen is unknown. Antigen-specific CD4+ T cells were expanded (with viral peptide pools) by the ViraFEST assay ahead of sequencing. Researchers isolated CD4+ T cells once approximately 10 days of culture had elapsed. The vaccine given was either BNT162b2 or mRNA-1273, in two doses. Vaccine recipients, nucleocapsid antibody negative, had no prior SARS-CoV-2 infection. Researchers swapped half the medium for IL-2 medium on both days 3 and 7. V lost 5 bases and J lost 5, with 12 bases in between. Germline V CDR1 and CDR2: LNHDA, SQIVND (reference sequence). This CDR3 region has 13 residues.

The material sequenced was CD4+ T cells from PBMCs cultured with HCoV-NL63 spike peptides, taken after COVID-19 vaccination. The chain links TRBV19 to TRBJ2-5; TRBD1 is a possible D gene (5 bases). The source of this sequence is a human donor who received a COVID-19 vaccine. The CDR3, as DNA: TGTGCCAGTAGTCTCCAGGGCTCGGAGACCCAGTACTTC. This gives the protein CASSLQGSETQYF.